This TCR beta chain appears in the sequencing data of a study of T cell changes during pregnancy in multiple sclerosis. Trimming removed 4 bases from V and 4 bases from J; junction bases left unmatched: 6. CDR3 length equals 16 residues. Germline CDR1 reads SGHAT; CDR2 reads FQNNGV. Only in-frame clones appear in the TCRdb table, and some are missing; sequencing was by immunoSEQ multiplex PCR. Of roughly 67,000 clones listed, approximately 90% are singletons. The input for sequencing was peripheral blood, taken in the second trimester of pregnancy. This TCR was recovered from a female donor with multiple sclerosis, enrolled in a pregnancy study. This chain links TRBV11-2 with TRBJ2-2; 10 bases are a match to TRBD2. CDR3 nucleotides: TGTGCCAGCAGCTCTCAACTAGCGGGGACCACCGGGGAGCTGTTTTTT. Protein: CASSSQLAGTTGELFF.